This T cell receptor beta chain was captured in a study of T cells in Graves' hyperthyroidism and ophthalmopathy. The CDR3 contains 13 residues. CDR1 and CDR2 from the germline V gene are DFQATT and SNEGSKA (reference sequence). The junction had 3 bases not matched to a gene; V was cut back by 3 bases and J by 2 bases. What was amplified from RNA transcripts were TCR beta CDR3 regions. The primer set for the first-round RT-PCR of the TCR CDR3 was HTBI. TCRdb reprocessed the multiplex PCR reads with MiXCR, giving one entry per CDR3 protein. The sample shows under 750,000 distinct CDR3 sequences, roughly 20% of them seen only once. Cells are PBMCs isolated from approximately 9.2 ml of fresh blood.

The clonotype originates from a woman between 50 and 59 years old with Graves' hyperthyroidism that later progressed to Graves' ophthalmopathy. The rearrangement uses TRBV20-1 and TRBJ1-2; 7 bases line up with TRBD1. Sequenced input: blood. DNA for the CDR3: TGCAGTGCTAGCCTGGGACAGAACTATGGCTACACCTTC. This translates into CSASLGQNYGYTF.